This T cell receptor (beta chain) was sequenced in a study of OX40 agonist ivuxolimab in advanced cancers. Study details: It was ivuxolimab, an agonistic anti-OX40 (CD134) antibody, that patients were treated with. Dosing consisted of intravenous ivuxolimab at 0.01 to 10 mg/kg every 2 weeks. Treatment received earlier with anti-PD-1, anti-PD-L1 or anti-CTLA-4 agents was allowed, and more than 35% had some.

Findings of the study overall: In the 0.1 to 3.0 mg/kg range, CD4+ and CD8+ blood T cells had expanded clonally by week 6.

With respect to this clone: Antigen specificity is unknown.

The V segment lost 6 bases and the J segment 2 bases; nucleotides outside the gene matches: 5. The length of the CDR3 is 13 residues. Germline values: CDR1 SQVTM, CDR2 ANQGSEA. Profiling relied on immunoSEQ multiplex PCR, and the TCRdb table lists in-frame clones only, not all of them. The sample records 100,000 or so clones, 90% to 97% being singletons. The receptor's source is an adult with an advanced solid tumor such as melanoma, head and neck, liver or kidney cancer. The sample consisted of CD4+ or CD8+ T cells sorted from blood, taken in a trial of the OX40 agonist ivuxolimab. The chain uses TRBV29-1 and TRBJ1-1; TRBD1 aligns across 8 bases. The CDR3 sequence is CSVYTGGNTEAFF. CDR3 sequence (DNA): TGCAGCGTATATACAGGGGGAAACACTGAAGCTTTCTTT.